Reported below is one TCR beta chain. This CDR3 region has 16 residues. Only in-frame clones appear in the TCRdb table, and some are missing; sequencing was by immunoSEQ multiplex PCR. The table includes 100,000 to 150,000 clones, around nine tenths detected once. The data were obtained in a study of T cell responses to AZD1222 COVID-19 vaccine. The specimen was peripheral blood, collected on day 0 of AZD1222 vaccination. The gene calls are TRBV12-2 and TRBJ1-2; the table names TRBD1, a call not compared with the DNA. TRBV12-2 is recorded as a pseudogene. The TCR sequence derives from an adult in good health. The CDR3 DNA reads as TGTGCAAGTCGATGGAAAAAGGGGGACGTTGGCTATGGCTACACCTTC. It specifies CASRWKKGDVGYGYTF.